This T cell receptor (beta chain) was documented in a study of shared clonotypes between healthy human individuals. V was clipped by 3 bases and J by 4 bases, with 22 bases between them. The CDR3 consists of 19 residues. Germline V gene data show CDR1 as LGHNA and CDR2 as YSLEER. General study findings and limits: Generally, naive subsets (rather than memory subsets) showed larger estimated richness.

Donors comprised only Caucasian adults living in Nashville, Tennessee. At a deep level, the assay was run. Genomic DNA of every subset was divided equally among multiple immunoSEQ plates. Only in-frame clones appear in the TCRdb table, and some are missing; sequencing was by immunoSEQ multiplex PCR. This sample has roughly 2,500,000 clones, with 80% to 95% found just once. In the case of this clone: Its antigen is still unknown.

The sequenced sample was naive CD4+ T cells from PBMCs. Subset: CD45RA+ positively selected. The chain couples TRBV4-3 to TRBJ2-6; possibly TRBD1 for D (6 bases). The source of this sequence is a young man in good health. Some clones in this sample may be carry-over from other donors' samples. The CDR3 DNA follows: TGCGCCAGCAGCCAGTACTCAGGGGCACTCAGCTCGGGGGCCAACGTCCTGACTTTC. It specifies CASSQYSGALSSGANVLTF.